A single sample gave rise to the 11 T cell receptor beta chains below, sequenced in a study of T cell clones after liver transplantation. Repertoires were generated with immunoSEQ multiplex PCR, while TCRdb's copy carries only in-frame clones and drops some. Of 95,000 to 130,000 clones in the sample, 90% are singletons; the top ten hold approximately 0.88%. The material was CD4+ T cells from blood, obtained 12 months after liver transplant. These receptors all come from a human patient who received a liver transplant. Some T cells may be graft donor cells.

The chain joins TRBV4-1 to TRBJ2-3; 12 bases agree with TRBD2. CDR3 length: 17 amino acids. The germline gives CDR1 MGHRA, CDR2 YSYEKL. Trimming cost V 0 bases and J 0 bases; bases outside gene matches: 1. The CDR3 region is CASSQEGLAGSTDTQYF. Written as DNA, the CDR3 is TGCGCCAGCAGCCAAGAGGGACTAGCGGGTAGCACAGATACGCAGTATTTT.

The chain is built from TRBV10-2 and TRBJ1-2, with 7 bases that match TRBD1. CDR3 size: 12 residues. Germline lookup yields CDR1 WSHSY and CDR2 SAAADI. The trim removed 10 bases at V and 5 bases at J, leaving 7 bases unmatched. In DNA form, the CDR3 reads TGCGCCATCAGGGGGGGGCTATATGGCTACACCTTC. Translated: CAIRGGLYGYTF.

This clone is a singleton in its sample. The J gene is TRBJ1-3, the V gene TRBV5-1, with 7 bases that match TRBD1. This CDR3 comprises 15 residues. Germline values: CDR1 SGHRS, CDR2 YFSETQ. J was trimmed by 3 bases and V by 1 base; bases with no gene match: 4. The DNA for the CDR3 is TGCGCCAGCAGCTTGAACAGGGGAGGTGGAAACACCATATATTTT. As protein: CASSLNRGGGNTIYF.

The rearrangement links TRBV5-1 to TRBJ2-1, with D possibly TRBD2 on 5 matching bases. Germline V gives CDR1 SGHRS, CDR2 YFSETQ. The CDR3 contains 17 residues. The V end was cut by 4 bases, the J end by 0 bases, with 17 bases between. The CDR3 spells CASSIGQKRSSYNEQFF. In DNA form, the CDR3 reads TGCGCCAGCAGCATCGGTCAAAAGCGGAGCTCCTACAATGAGCAGTTCTTC.

J is TRBJ2-5 and V is TRBV7-8; D perhaps matches TRBD2 (5 bases). This CDR3 region has 15 residues. V was shortened by 5 bases and J by 2 bases, with 15 bases between the two germline ends. CDR1 and CDR2 (germline): SGHVS, FQNEAQ. The CDR3 DNA is TGTGCCAGCAGCCCGGATCCGTCGGGACAAGAGACCCAGTACTTC. Its protein is CASSPDPSGQETQYF.

The chain recombines TRBV5-6 with TRBJ2-5; D might be TRBD1 (5 bases). Trimming pared 4 bases from V and 8 bases from J, leaving 6 bases between. The germline gives CDR1 SGHDT, CDR2 YYEEEE. This CDR3 is built from 10 residues. The CDR3 nucleotides are TGTGCCAGCAGCGGGGCTACCCAGTACTTC. Its protein product is CASSGATQYF.

The chain recombines TRBV5-1 with TRBJ2-5; a weak D match, TRBD1 (5 bases). V lost 7 bases and J 1 base, leaving 17 bases between the germline ends. Per the germline V gene, CDR1 is SGHRS and CDR2 is YFSETQ. The CDR3 runs to 15 residues. The CDR3 DNA reads TGCGCCAGCGTCAATGGACACAGCTTCCAAGAGACCCAGTACTTC. It specifies CASVNGHSFQETQYF.

The chain carries TRBV18 and TRBJ2-3; 7 nucleotides agree with TRBD2. The CDR3 extends over 16 amino acids. V dropped 1 base and J dropped 1; count of bases not matched to a gene: 5. Germline CDR1 reads KGHSH; CDR2 reads LQKENI. The CDR3 region is CASSPQFSGGTDTQYF. The CDR3 DNA sequence: TGTGCCAGCTCACCACAATTCAGCGGGGGCACAGATACGCAGTATTTT. Filled out from reference TRBV18 and TRBJ2-3, the complete variable domain reads NAGVMQNPRHLVRRRGQEARLRCSPMKGHSHVYWYRQLPEEGLKFMVYLQKENIIDESGMPKERFSAEFPKEGPSILRIQQVVRGDSAAYFCASSPQFSGGTDTQYFGPGTRLTVL.

This chain links TRBV11-2 with TRBJ2-1; no clear D. Trimming took off 5 bases at V and 3 bases at J, with 8 bases between the two ends. CDR1 is SGHAT and CDR2 is FQNNGV in the germline V gene. The CDR3 spans 13 residues. CDR3 sequence: CASSTELYNEQFF. The CDR3, as DNA: TGTGCCAGCAGCACAGAACTCTACAATGAGCAGTTCTTC.

This clone was observed once. This chain uses TRBV6-1 with TRBJ1-1; the match to TRBD1 covers 9 bases. The ends lost 4 bases at V and 12 bases at J; junction bases unmatched: 15. This CDR3 has 15 residues. Germline V gene data show CDR1 as MNHNS and CDR2 as SASEGT. The CDR3 loop reads CASSATTNRDRETFF. DNA of the CDR3: TGTGCCAGCAGTGCCACAACTAACCGGGACAGGGAAACTTTCTTT.

This rearrangement joins TRBV4-3 to TRBJ2-7, with 9 bases that match TRBD2. The CDR3 covers 15 residues. J lost 2 bases, V lost 0 bases, and 2 bases had no gene match. The V gene's germline CDR1 is LGHNA and CDR2 YSLEER. The CDR3 reads CASSQEASGAYEQYF. CDR3 nucleotide sequence: TGCGCCAGCAGCCAAGAGGCTAGCGGGGCCTACGAGCAGTACTTC.